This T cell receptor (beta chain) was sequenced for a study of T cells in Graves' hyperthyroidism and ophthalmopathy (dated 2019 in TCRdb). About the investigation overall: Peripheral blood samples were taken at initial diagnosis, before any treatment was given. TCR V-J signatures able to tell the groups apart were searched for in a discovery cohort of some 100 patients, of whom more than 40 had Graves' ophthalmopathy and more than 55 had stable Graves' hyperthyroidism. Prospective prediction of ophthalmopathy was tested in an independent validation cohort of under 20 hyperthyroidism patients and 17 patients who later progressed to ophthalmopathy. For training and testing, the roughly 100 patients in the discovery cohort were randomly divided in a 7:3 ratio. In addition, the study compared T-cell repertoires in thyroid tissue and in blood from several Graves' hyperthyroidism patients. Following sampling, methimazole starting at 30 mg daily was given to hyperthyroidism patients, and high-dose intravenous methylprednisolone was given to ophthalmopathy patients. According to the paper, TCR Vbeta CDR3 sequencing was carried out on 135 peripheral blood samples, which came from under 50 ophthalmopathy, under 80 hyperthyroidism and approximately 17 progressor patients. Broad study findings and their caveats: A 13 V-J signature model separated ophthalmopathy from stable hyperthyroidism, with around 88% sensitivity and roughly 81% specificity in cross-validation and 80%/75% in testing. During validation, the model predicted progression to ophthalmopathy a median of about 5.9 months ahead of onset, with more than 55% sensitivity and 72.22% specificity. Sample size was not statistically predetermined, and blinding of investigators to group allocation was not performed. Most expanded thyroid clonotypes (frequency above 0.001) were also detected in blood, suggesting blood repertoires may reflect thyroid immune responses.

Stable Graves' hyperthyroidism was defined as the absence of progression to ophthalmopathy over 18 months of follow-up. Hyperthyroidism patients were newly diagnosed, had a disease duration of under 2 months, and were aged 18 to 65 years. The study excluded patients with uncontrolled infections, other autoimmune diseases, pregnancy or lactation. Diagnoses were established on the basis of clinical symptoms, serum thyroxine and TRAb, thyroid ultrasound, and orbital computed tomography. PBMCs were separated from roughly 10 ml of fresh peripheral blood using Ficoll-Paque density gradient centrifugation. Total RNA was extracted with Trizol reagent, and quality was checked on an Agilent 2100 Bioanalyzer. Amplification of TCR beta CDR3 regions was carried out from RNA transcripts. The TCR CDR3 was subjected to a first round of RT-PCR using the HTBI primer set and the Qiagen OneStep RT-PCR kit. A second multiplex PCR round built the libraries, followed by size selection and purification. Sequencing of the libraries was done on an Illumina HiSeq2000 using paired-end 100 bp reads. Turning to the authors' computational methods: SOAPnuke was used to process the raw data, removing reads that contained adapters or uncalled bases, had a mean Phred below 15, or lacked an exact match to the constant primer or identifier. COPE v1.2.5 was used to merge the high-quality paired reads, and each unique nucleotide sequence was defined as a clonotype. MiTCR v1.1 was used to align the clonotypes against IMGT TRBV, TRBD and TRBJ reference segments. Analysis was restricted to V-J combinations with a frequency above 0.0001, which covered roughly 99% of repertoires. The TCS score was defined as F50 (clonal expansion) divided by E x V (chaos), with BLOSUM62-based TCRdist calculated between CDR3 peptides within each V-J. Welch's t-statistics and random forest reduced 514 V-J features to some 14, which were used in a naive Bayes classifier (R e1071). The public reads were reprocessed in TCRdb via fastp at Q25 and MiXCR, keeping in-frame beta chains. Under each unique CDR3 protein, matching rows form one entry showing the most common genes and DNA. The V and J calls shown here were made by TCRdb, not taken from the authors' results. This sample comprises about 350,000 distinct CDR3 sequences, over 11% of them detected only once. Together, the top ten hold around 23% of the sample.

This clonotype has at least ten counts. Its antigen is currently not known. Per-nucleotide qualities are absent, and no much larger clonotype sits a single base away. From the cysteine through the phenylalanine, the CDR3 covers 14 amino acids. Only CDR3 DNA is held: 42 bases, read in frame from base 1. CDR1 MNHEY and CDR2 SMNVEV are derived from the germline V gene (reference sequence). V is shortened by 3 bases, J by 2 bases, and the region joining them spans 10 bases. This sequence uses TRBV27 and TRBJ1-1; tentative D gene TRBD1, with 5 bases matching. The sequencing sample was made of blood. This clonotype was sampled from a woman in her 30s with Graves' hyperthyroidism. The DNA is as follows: TGTGCCAGCAGTTTTCAGGGACCTAACACTGAAGCTTTCTTT. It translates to CASSFQGPNTEAFF.